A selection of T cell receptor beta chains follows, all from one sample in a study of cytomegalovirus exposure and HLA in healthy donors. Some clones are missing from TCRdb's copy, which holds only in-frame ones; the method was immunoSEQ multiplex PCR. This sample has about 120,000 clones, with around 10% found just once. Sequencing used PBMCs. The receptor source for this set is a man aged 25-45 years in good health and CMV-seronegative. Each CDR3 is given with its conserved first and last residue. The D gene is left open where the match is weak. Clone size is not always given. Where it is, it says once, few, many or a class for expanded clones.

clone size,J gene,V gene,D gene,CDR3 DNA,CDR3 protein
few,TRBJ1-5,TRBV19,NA,TGTGCCAGTAGCGGGAAGGGAGGGACCAGTCAGCCCCAGCATTTT,CASSGKGGTSQPQHF
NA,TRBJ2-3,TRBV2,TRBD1,TGTGCCAGCAGAGACAGGGGGGGGACAGATACGCAGTATTTT,CASRDRGGTDTQYF
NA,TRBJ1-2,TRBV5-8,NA,TGTGCCAGCATCCCCTCGGGGGGGCCTTATGGCTACACCTTC,CASIPSGGPYGYTF
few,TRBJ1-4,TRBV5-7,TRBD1,TGTGCCAGCAGGGCCAGGGGGCGCTATGAAAAACTGTTTTTT,CASRARGRYEKLFF
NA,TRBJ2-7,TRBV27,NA,TGTGCCAGCAGTTTAGCCGGGTACGAGCAGTACTTC,CASSLAGYEQYF
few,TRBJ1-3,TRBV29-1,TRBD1,TGCAGCGCCAGAGACAGGGCTCACACCATATATTTT,CSARDRAHTIYF
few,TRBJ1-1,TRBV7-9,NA,TGTGCCAGCAGCTTAGTAGACACTGAAGCTTTCTTT,CASSLVDTEAFF
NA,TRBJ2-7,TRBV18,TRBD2,TGTGCCAGCTCACCGAAATCTAGCGGCTACGAGCAGTACTTC,CASSPKSSGYEQYF
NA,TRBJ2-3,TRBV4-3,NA,TGCGCCAGCAGCCAAGATAAACGGGGCACAGATACGCAGTATTTT,CASSQDKRGTDTQYF
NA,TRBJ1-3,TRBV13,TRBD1,TGTGCCAGCAGCGCGCGGGACAGCGGATTACGGAGGGGCTCTGGAAACACCATATATTTT,CASSARDSGLRRGSGNTIYF
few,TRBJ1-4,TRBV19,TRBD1,TGTGCCAGTGCAAACCGACAGGGAGTAGGTGAAAAACTGTTTTTT,CASANRQGVGEKLFF
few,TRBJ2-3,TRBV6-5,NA,TGTGCCAGCAGTTACGAGGGTCGGACTAGCACAGATACGCAGTATTTT,CASSYEGRTSTDTQYF
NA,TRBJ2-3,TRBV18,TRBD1,TGTGCCAGCTCACAGACAGGGGACGGGGATACGCAGTATTTT,CASSQTGDGDTQYF
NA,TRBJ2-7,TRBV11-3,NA,TGTGCCAGCAGCTTAGATGGAGGGGCAGGGTCACAGCAGTACTTC,CASSLDGGAGSQQYF
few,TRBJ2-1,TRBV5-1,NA,TGCGCCAGCAGCTGGGGGCAGGGAGAGCAGTTCTTC,CASSWGQGEQFF
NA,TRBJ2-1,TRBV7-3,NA,TGTGCCAGCAGCTTCGGGGGTGAGCAGTTCTTC,CASSFGGEQFF
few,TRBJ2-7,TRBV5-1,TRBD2,TGCGCCAGCAGCTGGGGGGCGACCCGGGGGGGCACCCACGAGCAGTACTTC,CASSWGATRGGTHEQYF
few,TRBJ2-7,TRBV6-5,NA,TGTGCCAGCAGTTTCAGGACATCGGAATACTACGAGCAGTACTTC,CASSFRTSEYYEQYF
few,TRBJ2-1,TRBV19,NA,TGTGCCAGTAGTATACTTCTAGCAACGGAGCAGTTCTTC,CASSILLATEQFF
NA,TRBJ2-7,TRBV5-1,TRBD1,TGCGCCAGCAGCTTGGGGACAGGGGGCTACGAGCAGTACTTC,CASSLGTGGYEQYF